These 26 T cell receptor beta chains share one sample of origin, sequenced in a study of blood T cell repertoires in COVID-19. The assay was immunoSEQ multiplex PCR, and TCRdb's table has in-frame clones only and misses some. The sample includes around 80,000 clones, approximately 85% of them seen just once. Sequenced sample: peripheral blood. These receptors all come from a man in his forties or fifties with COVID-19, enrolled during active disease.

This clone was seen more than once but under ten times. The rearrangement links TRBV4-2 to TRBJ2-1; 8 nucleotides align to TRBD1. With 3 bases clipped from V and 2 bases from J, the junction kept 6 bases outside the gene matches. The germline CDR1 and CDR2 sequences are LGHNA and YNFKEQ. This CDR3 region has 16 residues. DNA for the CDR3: TGTGCCAGCAGCCAGCGCCCAGGGGGCCCCTACAATGAGCAGTTCTTC. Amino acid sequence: CASSQRPGGPYNEQFF.

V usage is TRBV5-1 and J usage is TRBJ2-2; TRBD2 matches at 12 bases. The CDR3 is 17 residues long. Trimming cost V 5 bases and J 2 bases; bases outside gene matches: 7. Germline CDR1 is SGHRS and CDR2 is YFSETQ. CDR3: CASRWLAGGPNTGELFF. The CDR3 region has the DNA TGCGCCAGCAGATGGCTAGCGGGAGGGCCTAACACCGGGGAGCTGTTTTTT.

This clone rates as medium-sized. The CDR3 DNA is TGCAGTGCTAGTAGTCCACAGGGACGCTCCTATAATTCACCCCTCCACTTT. Its protein is CSASSPQGRSYNSPLHF. The chain is built from TRBV20-1 and TRBJ1-6, with a tentative D call TRBD1 (6 bases). The CDR3 contains 17 residues. The V gene lost 3 bases and the J gene lost 0 bases, with 15 bases spanning the gap. Germline V CDR1 and CDR2: DFQATT, SNEGSKA (reference sequence).

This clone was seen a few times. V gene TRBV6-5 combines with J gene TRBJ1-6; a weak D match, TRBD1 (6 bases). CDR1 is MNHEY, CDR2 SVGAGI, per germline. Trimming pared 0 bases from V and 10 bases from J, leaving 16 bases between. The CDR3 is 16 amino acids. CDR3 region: CASSYSSRGFGSPLHF. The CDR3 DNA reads TGTGCCAGCAGTTACTCGTCCAGGGGTTTTGGATCACCCCTCCACTTT.

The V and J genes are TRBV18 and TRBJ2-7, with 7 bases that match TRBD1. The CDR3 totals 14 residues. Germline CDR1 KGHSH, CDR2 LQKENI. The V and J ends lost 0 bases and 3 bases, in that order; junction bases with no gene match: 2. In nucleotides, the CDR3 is TGTGCCAGCTCACCACCCTCAGGGGGCTACGAGCAGTACTTC. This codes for CASSPPSGGYEQYF.

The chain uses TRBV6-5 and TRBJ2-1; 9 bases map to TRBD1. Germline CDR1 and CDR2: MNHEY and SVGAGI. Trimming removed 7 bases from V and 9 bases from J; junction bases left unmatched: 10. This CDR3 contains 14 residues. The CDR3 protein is CASTGDRVMSEQFF. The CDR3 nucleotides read TGTGCCAGCACAGGGGACAGGGTAATGAGTGAGCAGTTCTTC.

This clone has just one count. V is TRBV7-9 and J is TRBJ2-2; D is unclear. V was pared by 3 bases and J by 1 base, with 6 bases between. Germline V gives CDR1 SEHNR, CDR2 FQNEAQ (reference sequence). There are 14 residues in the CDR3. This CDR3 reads CASSFGGNTGELFF. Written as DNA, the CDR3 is TGTGCCAGCAGCTTCGGCGGGAACACCGGGGAGCTGTTTTTT.

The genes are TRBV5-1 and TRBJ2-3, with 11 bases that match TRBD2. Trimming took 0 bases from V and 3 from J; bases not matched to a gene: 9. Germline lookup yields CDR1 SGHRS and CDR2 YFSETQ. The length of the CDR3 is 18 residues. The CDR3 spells CASSLGAPTSGMTDTQYF. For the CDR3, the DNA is TGCGCCAGCAGCTTGGGGGCCCCGACTAGCGGGATGACAGATACGCAGTATTTT.

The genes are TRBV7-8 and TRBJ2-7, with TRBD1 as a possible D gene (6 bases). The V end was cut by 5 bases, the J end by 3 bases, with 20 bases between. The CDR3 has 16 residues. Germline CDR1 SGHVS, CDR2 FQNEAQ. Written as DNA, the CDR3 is TGTGCCAGCAGCATTAGAGGGACAAACGGCTTCTACGAGCAGTACTTC. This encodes CASSIRGTNGFYEQYF.

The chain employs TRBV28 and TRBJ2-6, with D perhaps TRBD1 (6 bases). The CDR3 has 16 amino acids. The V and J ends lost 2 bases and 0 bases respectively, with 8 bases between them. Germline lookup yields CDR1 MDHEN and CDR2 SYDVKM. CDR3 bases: TGTGCCAGCAGTTTAGGACAGCTCTCTGGGGCCAACGTCCTGACTTTC. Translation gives CASSLGQLSGANVLTF. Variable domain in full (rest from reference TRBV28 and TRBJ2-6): DVKVTQSSRYLVKRTGEKVFLECVQDMDHENMFWYRQDPGLGLRLIYFSYDVKMKEKGDIPEGYSVSREKKERFSLILESASTNQTSMYLCASSLGQLSGANVLTFGAGSRLTVL.

CDR3 protein: CASSLGDSSYEQYF. CDR3 sequence (DNA): TGTGCCAGCAGCTTAGGGGACAGTTCCTACGAGCAGTACTTC. V is TRBV7-9 and J is TRBJ2-7; 7 bases agree with TRBD1. V shed 1 base and J 1 base; nucleotides not matched to a gene: 1. The CDR3 contains 14 residues. Germline CDR1 and CDR2: SEHNR and FQNEAQ (reference sequence).

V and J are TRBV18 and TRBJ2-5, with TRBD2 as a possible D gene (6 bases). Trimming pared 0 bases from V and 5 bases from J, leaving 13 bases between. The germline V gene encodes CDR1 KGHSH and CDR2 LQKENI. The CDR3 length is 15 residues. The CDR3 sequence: CASSPPLGGSETQYF. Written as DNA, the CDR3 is TGTGCCAGCTCACCACCGTTGGGGGGAAGCGAGACCCAGTACTTC.

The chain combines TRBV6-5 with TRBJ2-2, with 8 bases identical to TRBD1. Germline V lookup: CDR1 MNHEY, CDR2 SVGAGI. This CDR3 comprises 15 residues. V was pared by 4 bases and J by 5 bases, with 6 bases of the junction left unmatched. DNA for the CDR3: TGTGCCAGCAGTTCCGGACAGGGTAAGACCGGGGAGCTGTTTTTT. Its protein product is CASSSGQGKTGELFF.

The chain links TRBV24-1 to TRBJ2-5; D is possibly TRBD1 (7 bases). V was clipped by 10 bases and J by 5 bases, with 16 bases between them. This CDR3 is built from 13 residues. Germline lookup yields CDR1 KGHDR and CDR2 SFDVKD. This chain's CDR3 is CATRRGPGETQYF. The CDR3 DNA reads TGTGCCACACGGAGGGGGCCTGGCGAGACCCAGTACTTC.

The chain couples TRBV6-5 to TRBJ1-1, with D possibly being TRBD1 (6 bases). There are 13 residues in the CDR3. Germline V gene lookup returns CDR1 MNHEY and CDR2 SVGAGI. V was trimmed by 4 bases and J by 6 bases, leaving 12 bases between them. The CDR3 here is CASSSQGLAEAFF. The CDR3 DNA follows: TGTGCCAGCAGTTCACAGGGATTGGCTGAAGCTTTCTTT.

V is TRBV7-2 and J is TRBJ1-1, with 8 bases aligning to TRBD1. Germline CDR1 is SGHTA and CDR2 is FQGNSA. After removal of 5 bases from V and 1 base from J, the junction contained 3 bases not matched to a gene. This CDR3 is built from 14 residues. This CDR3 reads CASSRQGSNTEAFF. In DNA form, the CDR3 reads TGTGCCAGCAGCAGACAGGGGTCGAACACTGAAGCTTTCTTT.

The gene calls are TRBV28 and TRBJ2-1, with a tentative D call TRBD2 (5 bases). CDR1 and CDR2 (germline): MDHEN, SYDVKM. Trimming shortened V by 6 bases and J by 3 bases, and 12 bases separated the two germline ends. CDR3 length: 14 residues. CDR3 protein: CASSLASGYNEQFF. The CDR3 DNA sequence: TGTGCCAGCAGCCTTGCCAGCGGCTACAATGAGCAGTTCTTC.

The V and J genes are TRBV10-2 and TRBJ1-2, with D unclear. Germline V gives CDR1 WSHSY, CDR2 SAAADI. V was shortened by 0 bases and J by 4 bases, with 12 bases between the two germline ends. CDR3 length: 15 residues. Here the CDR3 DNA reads TGCGCCAGCAGTGAGTCGGCAGGTACCACCTATGGCTACACCTTC. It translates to CASSESAGTTYGYTF.

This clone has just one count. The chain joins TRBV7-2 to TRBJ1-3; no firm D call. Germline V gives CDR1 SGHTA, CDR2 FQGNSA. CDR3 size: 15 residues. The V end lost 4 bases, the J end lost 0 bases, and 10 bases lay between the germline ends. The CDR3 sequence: CASSSGIGSGNTIYF. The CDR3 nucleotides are TGTGCCAGCAGCTCCGGGATCGGCTCTGGAAACACCATATATTTT.

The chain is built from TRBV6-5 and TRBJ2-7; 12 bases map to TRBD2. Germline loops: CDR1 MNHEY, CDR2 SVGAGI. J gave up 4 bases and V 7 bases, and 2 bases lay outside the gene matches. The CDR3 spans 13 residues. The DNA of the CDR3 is TGTGCCAGCAATCTAGCGGGAGGGTACGAGCAGTACTTC. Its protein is CASNLAGGYEQYF.

The CDR3 sequence is CASSDRTGNEKLFF. Here the CDR3 DNA reads TGTGCCAGCAGCGATCGGACAGGCAATGAAAAACTGTTTTTT. This rearrangement joins TRBV7-2 to TRBJ1-4, with 7 bases lining up with TRBD1. The ends lost 5 bases at V and 5 bases at J; junction bases unmatched: 5. CDR1 is SGHTA and CDR2 is FQGNSA in the germline V gene. This CDR3 is 14 amino acids long.

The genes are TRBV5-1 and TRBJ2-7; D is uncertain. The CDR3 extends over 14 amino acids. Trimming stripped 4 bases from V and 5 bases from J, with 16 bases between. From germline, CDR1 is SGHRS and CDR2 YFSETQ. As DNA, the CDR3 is TGCGCCAGCAGCGGTAGCCCGCCTGTTAACGAGCAGTACTTC. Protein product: CASSGSPPVNEQYF.

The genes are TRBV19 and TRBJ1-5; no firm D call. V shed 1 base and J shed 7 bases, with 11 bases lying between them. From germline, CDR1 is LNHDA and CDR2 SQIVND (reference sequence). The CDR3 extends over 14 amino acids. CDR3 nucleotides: TGTGCCAGTAGTATAGGGGGAGATTACCAGCCCCAGCATTTT. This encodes CASSIGGDYQPQHF.

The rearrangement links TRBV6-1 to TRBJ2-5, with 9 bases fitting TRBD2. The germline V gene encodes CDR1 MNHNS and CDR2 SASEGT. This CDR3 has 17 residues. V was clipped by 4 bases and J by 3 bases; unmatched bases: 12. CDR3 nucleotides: TGTGCCAGCAGTGCAACAGGGTCGCTAGCGGGAAAAGAGACCCAGTACTTC. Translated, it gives CASSATGSLAGKETQYF.

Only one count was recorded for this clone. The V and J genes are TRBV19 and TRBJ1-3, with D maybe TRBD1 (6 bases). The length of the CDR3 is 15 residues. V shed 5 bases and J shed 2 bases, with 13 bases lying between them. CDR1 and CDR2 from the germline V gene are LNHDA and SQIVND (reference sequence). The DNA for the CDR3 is TGTGCCAGTAGTGCTACCGGGACACCTGGAAACACCATATATTTT. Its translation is CASSATGTPGNTIYF.

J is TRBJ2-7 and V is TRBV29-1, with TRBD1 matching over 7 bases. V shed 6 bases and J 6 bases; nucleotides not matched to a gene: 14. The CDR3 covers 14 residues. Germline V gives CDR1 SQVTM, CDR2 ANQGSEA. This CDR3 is CSVRGTEEKVEQYF. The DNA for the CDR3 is TGCAGCGTGCGAGGGACAGAGGAAAAGGTCGAGCAGTACTTC.